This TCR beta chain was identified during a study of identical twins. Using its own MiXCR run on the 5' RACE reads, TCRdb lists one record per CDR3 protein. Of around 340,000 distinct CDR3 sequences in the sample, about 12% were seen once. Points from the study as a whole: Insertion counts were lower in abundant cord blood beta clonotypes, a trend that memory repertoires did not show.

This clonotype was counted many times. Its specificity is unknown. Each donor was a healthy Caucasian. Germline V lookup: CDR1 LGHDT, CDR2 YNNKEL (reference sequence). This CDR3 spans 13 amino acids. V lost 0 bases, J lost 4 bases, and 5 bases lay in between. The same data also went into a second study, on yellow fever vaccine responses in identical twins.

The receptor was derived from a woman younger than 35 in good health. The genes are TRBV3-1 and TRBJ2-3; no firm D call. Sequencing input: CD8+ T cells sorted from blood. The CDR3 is CASSQDGSDTQYF. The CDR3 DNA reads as TGTGCCAGCAGCCAAGATGGATCAGATACGCAGTATTTT.